This is a list of T cell receptor beta chains from one sample in a study of response to subunit inactivated influenza vaccine. MiXCR was run by TCRdb on the RT-PCR reads, yielding one entry per CDR3 protein. The sample has some 500,000 distinct CDR3 sequences, approximately 15% seen once; the top ten hold less than 4%. The starting material was CD4+ T cells sorted from PBMCs, obtained about 23 months after vaccination. The receptors shown here come from a man in his fifties or sixties who received an inactivated influenza vaccine. Both conserved end residues are part of each CDR3. The D gene is left open where the match is weak. Only part of the rows carry a size: once, few, many, or a class if the clone is expanded.

v_call: TRBV7-2; j_call: TRBJ1-6; clone_size: -; d_call: -; cdr3_nt: TGTGCCAGCAGCTCCCGACGGGATAATTCCCCCCTCCACTTT; cdr3_aa: CASSSRRDNSPLHF
v_call: TRBV18; j_call: TRBJ2-1; clone_size: few; d_call: TRBD1; cdr3_nt: TGTGCCAGCTCAGGACAGGGGTCCGATGAGCAGTTCTTC; cdr3_aa: CASSGQGSDEQFF
v_call: TRBV12-3/TRBV12-4; j_call: TRBJ1-3; clone_size: few; d_call: -; cdr3_nt: TGTGCCAGCAGTCCGGGACACGGCTCTGGAAACACCATATATTTT; cdr3_aa: CASSPGHGSGNTIYF
v_call: TRBV5-1; j_call: TRBJ2-7; clone_size: few; d_call: -; cdr3_nt: TGCGCCAGCAGCTTGTTTTCAGACCCGGGCGAGCAGTACTTC; cdr3_aa: CASSLFSDPGEQYF
v_call: TRBV15; j_call: TRBJ2-1; clone_size: few; d_call: TRBD2; cdr3_nt: TGTGCCACCAGCAGAGTTGCACTAGCGGGTTACAATGAGCAGTTCTTC; cdr3_aa: CATSRVALAGYNEQFF
v_call: TRBV27; j_call: TRBJ2-1; clone_size: -; d_call: TRBD2; cdr3_nt: TGTGCCAGCAGTTTCAGACTAGCGGGAGTTGCAAATGAGCAGTTCTTC; cdr3_aa: CASSFRLAGVANEQFF
v_call: TRBV9; j_call: TRBJ1-2; clone_size: -; d_call: -; cdr3_nt: TGTGCCAGCAGCGACCTCATGGGACCCTACACCTTC; cdr3_aa: CASSDLMGPYTF
v_call: TRBV7-2; j_call: TRBJ1-1; clone_size: -; d_call: TRBD1; cdr3_nt: TGTGCCAGCAGCACAAGGACAGGAGCTAACATTGAAGCTTTCTTT; cdr3_aa: CASSTRTGANIEAFF
v_call: TRBV5-5; j_call: TRBJ1-2; clone_size: few; d_call: -; cdr3_nt: TGTGCCAGCAGCTTGTTGGGGGGGCAGAGTGGCTACACCTTC; cdr3_aa: CASSLLGGQSGYTF
v_call: TRBV5-1; j_call: TRBJ1-1; clone_size: few; d_call: TRBD1; cdr3_nt: TGCGCCAGCAACCCAGGGACAGGGGGCGCAACTTTCTTT; cdr3_aa: CASNPGTGGATFF
v_call: TRBV18; j_call: TRBJ2-4; clone_size: -; d_call: -; cdr3_nt: TGTGCCAGCTCACCTGGGTCTCAGGGGCCAAACATTCAGTACTTC; cdr3_aa: CASSPGSQGPNIQYF
v_call: TRBV27; j_call: TRBJ2-1; clone_size: few; d_call: TRBD2; cdr3_nt: TGTGCCAGCAAGTTGGCGGGAGCCTTGATAGACAATGAGCAGTTCTTC; cdr3_aa: CASKLAGALIDNEQFF
v_call: TRBV10-2; j_call: TRBJ2-7; clone_size: few; d_call: -; cdr3_nt: TGCGCCAGCAGCCCTGGGGGGGAGCAGTACTTC; cdr3_aa: CASSPGGEQYF
v_call: TRBV10-3; j_call: TRBJ1-4; clone_size: -; d_call: -; cdr3_nt: TGTGCCATCAGTGGCGACCGGGACTCCGATGAAAAACTGTTTTTT; cdr3_aa: CAISGDRDSDEKLFF
v_call: TRBV20-1; j_call: TRBJ2-2; clone_size: few; d_call: TRBD1; cdr3_nt: TGCAGTGCTTCCGACAGGGTCCGGAACACCGGGGAGCTGTTTTTT; cdr3_aa: CSASDRVRNTGELFF
v_call: TRBV12-3/TRBV12-4; j_call: TRBJ2-3; clone_size: -; d_call: -; cdr3_nt: TGTGCCAGCAGCCCGACAGTGGTCTCCCCAGATACGCAGTATTTT; cdr3_aa: CASSPTVVSPDTQYF
v_call: TRBV6-1; j_call: TRBJ2-4; clone_size: few; d_call: -; cdr3_nt: TGTGCCAGCGGGCCTCGGAACTCGATTCCCAAAAACATTCAGTACTTC; cdr3_aa: CASGPRNSIPKNIQYF